Listed below are T cell receptor beta chains from one sample, sequenced in a study of blood T cell repertoires in COVID-19. TCRdb keeps only in-frame clones here, not all; method: immunoSEQ multiplex PCR. This table holds around 41,000 clones, 88% found once. Sequenced input: peripheral blood. Source of these receptors: a human donor in a cohort sampled during active COVID-19. Each CDR3 is given with its conserved first and last residue. The D gene is left open where the match is weak. A clone size is listed for some rows: how often the clone was seen (once, few, many), or a class if it is expanded.

V gene	D gene	clone size	J gene	CDR3 protein	CDR3 DNA
TRBV6-5	TRBD1	once	TRBJ1-2	CASTPDPTGAYGYTF	TGTGCCAGCACACCAGATCCTACAGGGGCGTATGGCTACACCTTC
TRBV19	.	.	TRBJ2-3	CASSLDGGRSGTDTQYF	TGTGCCAGTAGTCTCGACGGGGGGCGCAGTGGCACAGATACGCAGTATTTT
TRBV7-9	TRBD2	.	TRBJ2-5	CASSGEGLAAYQETQYF	TGTGCCAGCAGCGGGGAGGGACTAGCGGCATACCAAGAGACCCAGTACTTC
TRBV6-1	TRBD1	.	TRBJ1-3	CASSESRTGSGNTIYF	TGTGCCAGCAGTGAAAGTCGGACAGGTTCTGGAAACACCATATATTTT
TRBV7-9	TRBD2	.	TRBJ2-5	CASSLALGSGRPEETQYF	TGTGCCAGCAGCTTAGCGCTCGGTAGCGGGAGACCTGAGGAGACCCAGTACTTC
TRBV5-1	TRBD1	.	TRBJ1-4	CASSLGWDSGEKLFF	TGCGCCAGCAGCTTGGGGTGGGACAGCGGTGAAAAACTGTTTTTT
TRBV7-2	.	.	TRBJ1-1	CASSPPRGMNTEAFF	TGTGCCAGCAGCCCGCCGCGCGGCATGAACACTGAAGCTTTCTTT
TRBV19	.	.	TRBJ2-5	CASSTPGGFQETQYF	TGTGCCAGTAGTACCCCTGGGGGGTTTCAAGAGACCCAGTACTTC
TRBV20-1	.	.	TRBJ2-1	CSATTSNEQFF	TGCAGTGCTACCACTAGCAATGAGCAGTTCTTC
TRBV10-3	TRBD2	.	TRBJ2-7	CAISETSGIDEQYF	TGTGCCATCAGTGAGACTAGCGGGATCGACGAGCAGTACTTC
TRBV12-3/TRBV12-4	.	.	TRBJ1-1	CASSLRAGGVAFF	TGTGCCAGCAGTTTGAGGGCTGGGGGGGTGGCTTTCTTT
TRBV9	.	.	TRBJ2-7	CASSEGQASEQYF	TGTGCCAGCAGCGAGGGACAAGCGAGTGAGCAGTACTTC
TRBV11-3	TRBD1	.	TRBJ2-2	CASSLYRGRDTGELFF	TGTGCCAGCAGCTTGTACAGGGGGCGCGACACCGGGGAGCTGTTTTTT
TRBV4-1	.	.	TRBJ2-1	CASSPEGNSYNEQFF	TGCGCCAGCAGCCCGGAGGGTAACTCCTACAATGAGCAGTTCTTC
TRBV7-8	.	.	TRBJ2-1	CASSLGTGDNEQFF	TGTGCCAGCAGCTTGGGAACGGGAGACAATGAGCAGTTCTTC
TRBV7-6	TRBD1	.	TRBJ1-1	CASTPGQPNTEAFF	TGTGCCAGCACCCCGGGACAGCCGAACACTGAAGCTTTCTTT
TRBV15	.	.	TRBJ2-1	CATSTPLNEQFF	TGTGCCACCAGCACCCCTCTGAATGAGCAGTTCTTC
TRBV12-3/TRBV12-4	.	.	TRBJ1-1	CASSATVFSEAFF	TGTGCCAGCAGTGCTACGGTATTCTCTGAAGCTTTCTTT